The following is a T cell receptor (beta chain) sequence with its context. The data belong to a study of cytomegalovirus exposure and HLA in healthy donors. Trimming took 6 bases from V and 6 from J; bases not matched to a gene: 16. Looked up from germline, CDR1 is LNHDA and CDR2 is SQIVND (reference sequence). The CDR3 sequence is 17 residues long. Primers for the PCR totalled 60 Vbeta and 13 Jbeta. The table came from immunoSEQ multiplex PCR; TCRdb's copy has only in-frame clones and leaves some out. The table records hundreds of thousands of clones, 85% of them present only once. Sequencing was performed on PBMCs. This receptor was taken from a girl aged 2 to 9 in good health and CMV-seronegative. The chain carries TRBV19 and TRBJ2-2; 7 nucleotides match TRBD1. Here the CDR3 reads CASSPPSKTGRSGELFF. The DNA for the CDR3 is TGTGCCAGTAGCCCCCCCTCTAAGACAGGGCGTTCCGGGGAGCTGTTTTTT.